This T cell receptor beta chain originates from a study of T-cell reconstitution after alpha-beta-depleted transplantation in children. As to this clonotype: The antigen is undetermined.

This CDR3 spans 16 amino acids. V trimming: 4 bases; J trimming: 4 bases; junction bases outside the gene matches: 5. Germline CDR1 LGHNA, CDR2 YNFKEQ. Unique molecular identifiers were incorporated when the TCRbeta library was constructed. TCRdb reanalysed the PCR reads using MiXCR and keeps one entry per CDR3 protein. The repertoire includes hundreds of thousands of distinct CDR3 sequences, roughly 7.8% of them detected once, and over 7.5% sits in the top ten. The study's findings and limits: T-cell counts and diversity at one year post-transplant came mainly from newly produced T cells.

This specimen was peripheral blood, taken 360 days after TCRalphabeta/CD19-depleted stem cell transplant. The sequence was collected from a female patient aged 2 to 10 who had a stem cell transplant for Fanconi anemia, so the T cells may come from the graft donor. The chain combines TRBV4-2 with TRBJ2-3; 13 bases fit TRBD2. CDR3 loop: CASSPTSGGGADTQYF. The CDR3, as DNA: TGTGCCAGCAGCCCCACTAGCGGGGGGGGCGCAGATACGCAGTATTTT.